This paragraph covers one T cell receptor beta chain sequence. Its antigen is currently unknown. From germline, CDR1 is SGDLS and CDR2 YYNGEE. With 0 bases removed from V and 0 bases from J, the gap between germline ends came to 21 bases. CDR3 length equals 19 residues. This sample was included in a study of cytomegalovirus exposure and HLA in healthy donors. Overall study context: The study's early data release held tens of millions of unique TCRs from HLA-typed donors.

PCR was performed using 60 Vbeta and 13 Jbeta primers. The repertoire was sequenced with immunoSEQ multiplex PCR; TCRdb's copy has only in-frame clones and lacks some. This table holds some 150,000 clones, about 79% found once. The study, taken as a whole, reports: CMV antigen specificity of a few CMV-associated chains was confirmed in vitro. Upon later analysis, TCR association rates were observed to vary by HLA locus, being highest for DRB1 and lowest for HLA-C. Available immune exposure information covered CMV serostatus only.

This chain links TRBV9 with TRBJ1-2; weak D call: TRBD1 (6 bases). The sequence was collected from a male donor in good health and CMV-seronegative. Sequencing input: PBMCs. The CDR3 region is CASSVGGHPTGLANYGYTF. CDR3 DNA sequence: TGTGCCAGCAGCGTAGGGGGACACCCGACCGGGTTGGCTAACTATGGCTACACCTTC.